The clone carrying this T cell receptor (beta chain) ranks as medium-sized (0.01 to 0.1%) in terms of frequency. The antigen is not known. This sample was taken from a study of T cell clusters in autoimmune cytopenias. Study-wide points: Physiological T cell clusters of healthy donors were apparently absent in primary autoimmune cytopenia patients.

TRB was amplified from roughly 0.25 ug of peripheral blood genomic DNA per sample. TRB rearrangements were amplified by touch-down multiplex PCR with mixed TRB-A/B primers. One entry per CDR3 protein, without DNA, is what TCRdb gives after re-calling the multiplex PCR reads. The table gives around 11,000 distinct CDR3 sequences; the top ten clones make up about 4.5% of it. From germline, CDR1 is GTSNPN and CDR2 SVGIG (reference sequence). The CDR3 length is 15 residues. This sample also appeared in a second study, on T cell repertoires in aging, cancer and after chemotherapy.

This chain links TRBV30 with TRBJ1-6; TCRdb lists TRBD1, though no DNA is available to test this call. The material sequenced was peripheral blood. This TCR derives from a human donor in good health. The CDR3 is CAWSPHGTGVSPLHF.